These 2 T cell receptor beta chains share one sample of origin, sequenced in a study of tumor-infiltrating lymphocytes in primary liver carcinoma. They got blood RNA out of unsorted whole blood and also pulled out germline DNA. Reverse transcription of roughly 480 ng total RNA with a constant-region primer produced TCR beta cDNA. Three nested multiplex PCR rounds of slightly modified ARM-PCR generated TCR beta libraries. A C-beta reverse primer and TRBV1-TRBV30 forward primers served in each of the first two PCR rounds, at about 9 cycles apiece. TCRdb reprocessed the multiplex PCR reads via MiXCR and lists one record per CDR3 protein. This table has more than 150,000 distinct CDR3 sequences, 60% appearing once. Sequenced sample: peripheral blood. These receptor sequences come from a man between 40 and 49 years old with primary liver carcinoma and hepatitis B virus infection.

The gene calls are TRBV6-1 and TRBJ2-1, with D tentatively TRBD1 (5 bases). V was clipped by 0 bases and J by 3 bases, with 24 bases between them. From germline, CDR1 is MNHNS and CDR2 SASEGT. CDR3 length equals 20 residues. The CDR3 coding sequence is TGTGCCAGCAGTGAAGCCTTAGACAGCTCGATCCAGTCGATCTACAATGAGCAGTTCTTC. Its translation is CASSEALDSSIQSIYNEQFF.

V is TRBV7-9 and J is TRBJ1-1; D unresolved. CDR1 is SEHNR and CDR2 is FQNEAQ in the germline V gene (reference sequence). The CDR3 runs 11 residues. V shed 3 bases and J shed 4 bases, with 3 bases lying between them. The chain's CDR3 is CASSFLTEAFF. CDR3 nucleotides: TGTGCCAGCAGCTTCCTCACTGAAGCTTTCTTT.